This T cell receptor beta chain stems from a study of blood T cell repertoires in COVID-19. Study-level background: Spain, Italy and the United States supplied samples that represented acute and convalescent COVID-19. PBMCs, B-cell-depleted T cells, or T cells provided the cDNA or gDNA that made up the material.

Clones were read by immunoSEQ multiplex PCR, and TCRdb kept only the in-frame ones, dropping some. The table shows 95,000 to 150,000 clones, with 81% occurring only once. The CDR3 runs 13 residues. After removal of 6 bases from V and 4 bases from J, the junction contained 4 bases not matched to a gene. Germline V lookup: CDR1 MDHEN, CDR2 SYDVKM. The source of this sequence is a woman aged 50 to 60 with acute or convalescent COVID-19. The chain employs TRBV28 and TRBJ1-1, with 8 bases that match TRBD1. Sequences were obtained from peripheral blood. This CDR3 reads CASRRTGRTEAFF. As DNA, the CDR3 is TGTGCCAGCAGACGGACAGGGCGCACTGAAGCTTTCTTT. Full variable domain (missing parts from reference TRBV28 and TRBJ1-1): DVKVTQSSRYLVKRTGEKVFLECVQDMDHENMFWYRQDPGLGLRLIYFSYDVKMKEKGDIPEGYSVSREKKERFSLILESASTNQTSMYLCASRRTGRTEAFFGQGTRLTVV.